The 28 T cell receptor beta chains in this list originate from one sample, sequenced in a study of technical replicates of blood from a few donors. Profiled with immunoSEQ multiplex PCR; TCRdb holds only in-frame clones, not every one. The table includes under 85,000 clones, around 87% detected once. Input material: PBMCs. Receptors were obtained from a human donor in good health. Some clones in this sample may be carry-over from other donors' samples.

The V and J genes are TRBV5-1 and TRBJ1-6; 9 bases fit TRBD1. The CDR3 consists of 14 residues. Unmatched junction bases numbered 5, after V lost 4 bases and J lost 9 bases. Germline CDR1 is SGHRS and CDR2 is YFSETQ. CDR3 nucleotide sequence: TGCGCCAGCAGCCCAGGGACAGGGTCTTCACCCCTCCACTTT. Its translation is CASSPGTGSSPLHF.

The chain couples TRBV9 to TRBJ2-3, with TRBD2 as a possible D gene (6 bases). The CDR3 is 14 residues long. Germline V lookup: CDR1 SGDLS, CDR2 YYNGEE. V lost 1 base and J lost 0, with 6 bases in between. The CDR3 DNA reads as TGTGCCAGCAGCGTAACTAGCAGCACAGATACGCAGTATTTT. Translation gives CASSVTSSTDTQYF.

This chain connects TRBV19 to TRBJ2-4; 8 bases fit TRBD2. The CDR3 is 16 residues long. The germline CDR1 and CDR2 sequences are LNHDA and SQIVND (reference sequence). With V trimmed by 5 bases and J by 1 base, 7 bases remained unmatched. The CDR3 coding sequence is TGTGCCAGTAGTCCTTCGGGAGGGGTGGCCAAAAACATTCAGTACTTC. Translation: CASSPSGGVAKNIQYF. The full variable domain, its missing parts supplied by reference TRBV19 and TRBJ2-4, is DGGITQSPKYLFRKEGQNVTLSCEQNLNHDAMYWYRQDPGQGLRLIYYSQIVNDFQKGDIAEGYSVSREKKESFPLTVTSAQKNPTAFYLCASSPSGGVAKNIQYFGAGTRLSVL.

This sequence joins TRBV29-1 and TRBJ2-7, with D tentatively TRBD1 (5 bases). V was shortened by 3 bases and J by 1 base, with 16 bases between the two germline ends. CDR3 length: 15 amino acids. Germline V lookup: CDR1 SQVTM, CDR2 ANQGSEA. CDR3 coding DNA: TGCAGCGTTGACGACAGCGCTATCCGGTCCTACGAGCAGTACTTC. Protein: CSVDDSAIRSYEQYF.

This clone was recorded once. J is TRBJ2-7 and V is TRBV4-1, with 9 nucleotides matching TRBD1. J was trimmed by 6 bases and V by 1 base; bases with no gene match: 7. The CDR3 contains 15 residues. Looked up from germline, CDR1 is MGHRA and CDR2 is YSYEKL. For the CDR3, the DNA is TGCGCCAGCAGCCAAGTGGTACAGGGGGCAACCGAGCAGTACTTC. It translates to CASSQVVQGATEQYF.

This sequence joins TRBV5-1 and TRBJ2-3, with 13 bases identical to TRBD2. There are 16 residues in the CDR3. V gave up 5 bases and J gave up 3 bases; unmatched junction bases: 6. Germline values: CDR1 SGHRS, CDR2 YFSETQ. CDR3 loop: CASSSVTSGGTDTQYF. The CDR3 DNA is TGCGCCAGCAGTTCCGTGACTAGCGGGGGGACAGATACGCAGTATTTT.

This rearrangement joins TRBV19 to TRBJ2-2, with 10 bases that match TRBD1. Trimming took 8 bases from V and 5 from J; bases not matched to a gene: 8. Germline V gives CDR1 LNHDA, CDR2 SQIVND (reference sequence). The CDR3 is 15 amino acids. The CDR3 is CASGQGVGSTGELFF. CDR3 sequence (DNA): TGTGCCAGTGGACAGGGGGTGGGTAGTACCGGGGAGCTGTTTTTT.

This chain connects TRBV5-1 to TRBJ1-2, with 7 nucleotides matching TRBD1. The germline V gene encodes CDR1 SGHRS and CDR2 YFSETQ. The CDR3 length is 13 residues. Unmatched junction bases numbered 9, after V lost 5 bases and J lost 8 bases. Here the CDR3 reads CASSSTGAGGYTF. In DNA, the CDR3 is TGCGCCAGCAGTTCCACAGGGGCCGGGGGCTACACCTTC.

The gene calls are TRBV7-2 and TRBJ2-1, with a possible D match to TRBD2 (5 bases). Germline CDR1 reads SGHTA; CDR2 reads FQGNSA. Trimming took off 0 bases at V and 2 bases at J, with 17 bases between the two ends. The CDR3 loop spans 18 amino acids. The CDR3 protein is CASSLAGGLLIPYNEQFF. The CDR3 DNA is TGTGCCAGCAGCTTAGCGGGCGGGCTACTCATTCCCTACAATGAGCAGTTCTTC.

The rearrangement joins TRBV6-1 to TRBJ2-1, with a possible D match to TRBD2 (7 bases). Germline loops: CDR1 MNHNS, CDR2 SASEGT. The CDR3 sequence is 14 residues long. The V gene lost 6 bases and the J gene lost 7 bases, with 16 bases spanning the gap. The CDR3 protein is CASRTRGASNEQFF. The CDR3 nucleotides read TGTGCCAGCAGGACCCGGGGGGCCTCTAATGAGCAGTTCTTC.

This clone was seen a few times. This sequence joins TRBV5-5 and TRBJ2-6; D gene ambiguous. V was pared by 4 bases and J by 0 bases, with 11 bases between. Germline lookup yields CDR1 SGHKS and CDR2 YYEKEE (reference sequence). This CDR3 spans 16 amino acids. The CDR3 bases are TGTGCCAGCAGCGCCTTACCGAGCTCTGGGGCCAACGTCCTGACTTTC. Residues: CASSALPSSGANVLTF.

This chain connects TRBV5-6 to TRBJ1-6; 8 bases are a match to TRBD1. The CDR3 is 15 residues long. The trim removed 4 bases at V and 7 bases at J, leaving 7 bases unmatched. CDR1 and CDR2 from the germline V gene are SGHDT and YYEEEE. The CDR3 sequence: CASSAPGQENSPLHF. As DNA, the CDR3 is TGTGCCAGCAGCGCCCCGGGACAGGAAAATTCACCCCTCCACTTT.

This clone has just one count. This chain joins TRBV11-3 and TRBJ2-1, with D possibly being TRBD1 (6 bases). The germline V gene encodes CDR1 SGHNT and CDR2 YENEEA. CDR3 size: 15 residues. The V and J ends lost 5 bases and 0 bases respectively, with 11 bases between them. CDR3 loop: CASSQGGSSYNEQFF. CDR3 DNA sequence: TGTGCCAGCAGCCAAGGGGGAAGCTCCTACAATGAGCAGTTCTTC. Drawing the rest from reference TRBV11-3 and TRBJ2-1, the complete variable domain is EAGVVQSPRYKIIEKKQPVAFWCNPISGHNTLYWYLQNLGQGPELLIRYENEEAVDDSQLPKDRFSAERLKGVDSTLKIQPAELGDSAVYLCASSQGGSSYNEQFFGPGTRLTVL.

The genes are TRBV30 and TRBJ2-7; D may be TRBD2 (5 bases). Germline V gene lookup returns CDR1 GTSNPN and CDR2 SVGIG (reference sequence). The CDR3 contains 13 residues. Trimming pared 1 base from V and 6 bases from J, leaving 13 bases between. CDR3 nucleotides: TGTGCCTGGAGTGCGGACCTCGGGGTCGAGCAGTACTTC. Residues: CAWSADLGVEQYF.

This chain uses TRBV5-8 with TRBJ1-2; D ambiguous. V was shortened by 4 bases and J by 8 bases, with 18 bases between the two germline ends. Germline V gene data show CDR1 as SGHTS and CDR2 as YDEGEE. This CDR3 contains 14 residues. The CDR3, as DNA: TGTGCCAGCAGCCCGGGATTTATTACTGGGGGCTACACCTTC. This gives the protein CASSPGFITGGYTF. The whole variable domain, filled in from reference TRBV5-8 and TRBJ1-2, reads EAGVTQSPTHLIKTRGQQATLRCSPISGHTSVYWYQQALGLGLQFLLWYDEGEERNRGNFPPRFSGRQFPNYSSELNVNALELEDSALYLCASSPGFITGGYTFGSGTRLTVV.

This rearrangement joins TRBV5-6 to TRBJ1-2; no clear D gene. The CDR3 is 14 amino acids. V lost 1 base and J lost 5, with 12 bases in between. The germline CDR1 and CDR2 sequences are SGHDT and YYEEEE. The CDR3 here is CASSLRQTLYGYTF. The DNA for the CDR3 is TGTGCCAGCAGCTTGCGCCAGACTCTTTATGGCTACACCTTC.

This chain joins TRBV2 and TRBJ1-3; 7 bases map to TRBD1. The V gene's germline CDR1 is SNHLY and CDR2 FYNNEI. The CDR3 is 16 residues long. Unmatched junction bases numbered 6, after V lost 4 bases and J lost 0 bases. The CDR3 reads CASSGQGGSSGNTIYF. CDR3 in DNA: TGTGCCAGCAGTGGCCAGGGGGGATCCTCTGGAAACACCATATATTTT.

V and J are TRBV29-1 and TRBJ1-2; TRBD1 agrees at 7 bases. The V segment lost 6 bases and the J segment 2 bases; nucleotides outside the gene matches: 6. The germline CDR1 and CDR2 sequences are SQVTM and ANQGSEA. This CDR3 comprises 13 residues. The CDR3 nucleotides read TGCAGCGTCGGGACAGATCCGAACTATGGCTACACCTTC. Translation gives CSVGTDPNYGYTF.

For the CDR3, the DNA is TGTGCCAGCTCACCACCGCCTAGCGGCCACCACAATGAGCAGTTCTTC. It translates to CASSPPPSGHHNEQFF. The genes are TRBV18 and TRBJ2-1; 7 nucleotides line up with TRBD2. Unmatched junction bases numbered 7, after V lost 0 bases and J lost 5 bases. CDR1 KGHSH and CDR2 LQKENI come from the germline V gene. CDR3 length: 16 residues. Variable domain in full (rest from reference TRBV18 and TRBJ2-1): NAGVMQNPRHLVRRRGQEARLRCSPMKGHSHVYWYRQLPEEGLKFMVYLQKENIIDESGMPKERFSAEFPKEGPSILRIQQVVRGDSAAYFCASSPPPSGHHNEQFFGPGTRLTVL.

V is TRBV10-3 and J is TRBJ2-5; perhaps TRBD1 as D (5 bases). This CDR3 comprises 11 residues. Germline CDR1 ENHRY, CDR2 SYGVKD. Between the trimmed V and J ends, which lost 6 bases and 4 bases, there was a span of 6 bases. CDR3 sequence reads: CAISRAETQYF. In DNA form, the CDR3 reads TGTGCCATCAGCAGGGCAGAGACCCAGTACTTC.

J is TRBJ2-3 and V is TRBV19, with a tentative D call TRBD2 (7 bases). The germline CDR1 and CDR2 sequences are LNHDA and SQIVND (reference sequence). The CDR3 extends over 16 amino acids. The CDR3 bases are TGTGCGGCAAGGGGGGGAGGGGCAGGCGGAGAGGATACGCAGTATTTT. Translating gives CAARGGGAGGEDTQYF.

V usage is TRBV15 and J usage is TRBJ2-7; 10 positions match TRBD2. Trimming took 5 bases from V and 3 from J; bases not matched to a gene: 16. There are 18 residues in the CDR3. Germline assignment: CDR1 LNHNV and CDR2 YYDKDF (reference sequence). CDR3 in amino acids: CATSRTLYGLAANYEQYF. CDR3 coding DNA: TGTGCCACCAGCCGAACGCTCTACGGACTAGCGGCGAACTACGAGCAGTACTTC.

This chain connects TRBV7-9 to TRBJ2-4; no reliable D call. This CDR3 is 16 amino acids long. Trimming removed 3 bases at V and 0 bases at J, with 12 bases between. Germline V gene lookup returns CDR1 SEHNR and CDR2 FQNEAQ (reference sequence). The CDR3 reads CASSFDKVLAKNIQYF. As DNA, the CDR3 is TGTGCCAGCAGCTTTGACAAGGTTCTAGCCAAAAACATTCAGTACTTC.

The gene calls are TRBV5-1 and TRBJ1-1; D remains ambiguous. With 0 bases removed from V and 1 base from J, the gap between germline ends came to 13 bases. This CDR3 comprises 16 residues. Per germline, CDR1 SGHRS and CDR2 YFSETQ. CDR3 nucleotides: TGCGCCAGCAGCTTGGGGCGGGGTCGGACGAACACTGAAGCTTTCTTT. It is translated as CASSLGRGRTNTEAFF.

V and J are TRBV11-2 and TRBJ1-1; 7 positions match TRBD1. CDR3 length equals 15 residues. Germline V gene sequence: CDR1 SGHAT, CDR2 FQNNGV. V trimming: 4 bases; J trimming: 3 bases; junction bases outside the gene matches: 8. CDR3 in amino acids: CASSSIKGAYTEAFF. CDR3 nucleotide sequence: TGTGCCAGCAGCTCCATCAAGGGGGCCTACACTGAAGCTTTCTTT.

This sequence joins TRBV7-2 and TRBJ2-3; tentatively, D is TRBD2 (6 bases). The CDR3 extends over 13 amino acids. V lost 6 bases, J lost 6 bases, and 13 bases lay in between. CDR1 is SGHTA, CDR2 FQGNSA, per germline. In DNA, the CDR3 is TGTGCCAGCAGTTTAAACGCGGGGGATACGCAGTATTTT. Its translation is CASSLNAGDTQYF.

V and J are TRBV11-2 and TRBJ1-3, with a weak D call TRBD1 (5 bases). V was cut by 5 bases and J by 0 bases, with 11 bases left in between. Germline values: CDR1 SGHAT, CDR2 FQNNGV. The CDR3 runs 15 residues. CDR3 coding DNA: TGTGCCAGCAGCACTACAGGATTCTCTGGAAACACCATATATTTT. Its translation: CASSTTGFSGNTIYF.

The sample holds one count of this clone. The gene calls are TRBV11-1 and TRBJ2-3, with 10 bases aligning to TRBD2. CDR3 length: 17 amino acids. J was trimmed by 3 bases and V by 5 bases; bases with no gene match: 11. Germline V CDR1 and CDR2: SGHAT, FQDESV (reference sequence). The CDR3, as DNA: TGTGCCAGCAGCCAACCCCTCCTAGCGGGAGCGACAGATACGCAGTATTTT. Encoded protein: CASSQPLLAGATDTQYF.